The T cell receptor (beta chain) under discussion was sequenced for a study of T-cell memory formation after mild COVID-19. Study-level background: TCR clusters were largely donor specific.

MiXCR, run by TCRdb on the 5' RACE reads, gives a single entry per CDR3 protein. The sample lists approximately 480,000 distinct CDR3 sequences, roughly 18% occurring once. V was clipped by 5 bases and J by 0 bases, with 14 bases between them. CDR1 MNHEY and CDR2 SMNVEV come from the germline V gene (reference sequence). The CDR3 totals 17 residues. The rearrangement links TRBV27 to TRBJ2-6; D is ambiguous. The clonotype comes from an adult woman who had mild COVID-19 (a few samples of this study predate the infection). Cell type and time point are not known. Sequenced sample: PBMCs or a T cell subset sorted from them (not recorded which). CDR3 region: CASSGNQGFSGANVLTF. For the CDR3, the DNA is TGTGCCAGCAGTGGAAACCAAGGCTTCTCTGGGGCCAACGTCCTGACTTTC.